The 18 T cell receptor beta chains reported below all come from one sample, sequenced in a study of T cell repertoires in cytomegalovirus infection. TCRdb re-analysed the reads in MiXCR, keeping a single row per CDR3 protein. The sample records some 940,000 distinct CDR3 sequences, less than 35% being singletons. These receptors have no known antigen. Sample: cultured CD8+ T cells from PBMCs, taken from culture after CMV antigen stimulation. These receptors came from a human donor in good health (CMV status not recorded). Some clones in this sample may be carry-over from other donors' samples.

This clonotype was seen a few times. The V gene is TRBV2, the J gene TRBJ2-1; TRBD1 agrees at 7 bases. The V and J ends lost 10 bases and 1 base, in that order; junction bases with no gene match: 7. Germline CDR1 SNHLY, CDR2 FYNNEI. This CDR3 is built from 14 residues. CDR3: CAIDRVESYNEQFF. The CDR3 DNA reads TGTGCCATCGACAGGGTTGAGTCCTACAATGAGCAGTTCTTC.

This clonotype was observed many times. V and J are TRBV7-8 and TRBJ2-7; D gene ambiguous. Trimming cost V 3 bases and J 5 bases, with 8 bases left between them. The CDR3 is made up of 12 amino acids. CDR1 and CDR2 from the germline V gene are SGHVS and FQNEAQ. The CDR3 region is CASSLGGDEQYV. The CDR3 coding sequence is TGTGCCAGCAGCTTGGGTGGGGACGAGCAGTACGTC.

The chain recombines TRBV7-2 with TRBJ1-2; D is ambiguous. The CDR3 runs to 19 residues. V was clipped by 5 bases and J by 3 bases, with 28 bases between them. Germline values: CDR1 SGHTA, CDR2 FQGNSA. CDR3 protein: CASSPSGGPHDPNDYGYTF. CDR3 sequence (DNA): TGTGCCAGCAGCCCCTCAGGTGGCCCGCACGATCCAAATGACTATGGCTACACCTTC.

The chain is built from TRBV6-1 and TRBJ2-2; D gene unclear. This CDR3 region has 12 residues. Germline lookup yields CDR1 MNHNS and CDR2 SASEGT. V was cut by 8 bases and J by 6 bases, with 10 bases left in between. CDR3 DNA sequence: TGTGCCAGCCATAGCCCCTCCGGGGAGCTGTTTTTT. Protein product: CASHSPSGELFF.

The V call is TRBV7-9, the J call TRBJ1-1; D is perhaps TRBD1 (6 bases). Per the germline V gene, CDR1 is SEHNR and CDR2 is FQNEAQ (reference sequence). This CDR3 comprises 15 residues. Trimming stripped 5 bases from V and 2 bases from J, with 15 bases between. The CDR3 bases are TGTGCCAGCAGCCTACAATACAGGGAAAACACTGAAGCTTTCTTT. Amino acid sequence: CASSLQYRENTEAFF.

This chain connects TRBV27 to TRBJ1-2; D gene uncertain. Germline V gene data show CDR1 as MNHEY and CDR2 as SMNVEV (reference sequence). This CDR3 is 15 amino acids long. Trimming removed 0 bases at V and 2 bases at J, with 10 bases between. Written as DNA, the CDR3 is TGTGCCAGCAGTTTATCGGTCAGGTACAACTATGGCTACACCTTC. Translation gives CASSLSVRYNYGYTF.

This clonotype was found a few times. The chain links TRBV11-2 to TRBJ1-2; TRBD1 aligns across 7 bases. Germline trimming cut 5 bases from V and 5 bases from J; bases unmatched to any gene: 8. Germline CDR1 and CDR2: SGHAT and FQNNGV. The length of the CDR3 is 14 residues. CDR3 in DNA: TGTGCCAGCAGCCTCGGGACAGCGACTTATGGCTACACCTTC. Protein sequence: CASSLGTATYGYTF.

The CDR3 DNA reads TGTGCCAGCAGTTATACGTCGCGGGGGACTGAAGCTTTCTTT. It encodes CASSYTSRGTEAFF. The V gene is TRBV27, the J gene TRBJ1-1; a possible D gene is TRBD1 (5 bases). Trimming took 4 bases from V and 5 from J, leaving 14 bases between them. CDR1 and CDR2 from the germline V gene are MNHEY and SMNVEV (reference sequence). This CDR3 is built from 14 residues.

The rearrangement joins TRBV6-1 to TRBJ2-1, with 10 bases matching TRBD2. Trimming at V came to 8 bases and at J to 4 bases, leaving 8 bases not matched to a gene. Germline values: CDR1 MNHNS, CDR2 SASEGT. The CDR3 is 15 residues long. The DNA of the CDR3 is TGTGCCAGCGGAACTGGACTAGCGGATTACAATGAGCAGTTCTTC. Residues: CASGTGLADYNEQFF.

This clonotype has ten or more counts. The chain links TRBV2 to TRBJ2-7; tentative D call: TRBD1 (5 bases). The CDR3 extends over 13 amino acids. The V and J ends lost 7 bases and 4 bases respectively, with 14 bases between them. In germline, CDR1 is SNHLY, CDR2 FYNNEI. The CDR3 DNA reads TGTGCCAGCAAGGATAGGAAGGGGTACGAGCAGTACTTC. This sequence encodes CASKDRKGYEQYF.

The V gene is TRBV27, the J gene TRBJ1-1; D may be TRBD1 (6 bases). The V end was cut by 5 bases, the J end by 8 bases, with 18 bases between. CDR3 length: 14 amino acids. CDR1 MNHEY and CDR2 SMNVEV come from the germline V gene (reference sequence). CDR3 loop: CASSLPGPQGEAFF. The CDR3 region has the DNA TGTGCCAGCAGTCTACCGGGCCCCCAGGGGGAAGCTTTCTTT.

The V gene is TRBV5-6, the J gene TRBJ2-3; D not resolved. Per the germline V gene, CDR1 is SGHDT and CDR2 is YYEEEE. The CDR3 is 14 residues long. V was shortened by 0 bases and J by 3 bases, with 8 bases between the two germline ends. CDR3 nucleotides: TGTGCCAGCAGCTTGGAGGCCAGAACAGATACGCAGTATTTT. Translated, it gives CASSLEARTDTQYF. Supplemented by reference TRBV5-6 and TRBJ2-3, the full variable domain reads DAGVTQSPTHLIKTRGQQVTLRCSPKSGHDTVSWYQQALGQGPQFIFQYYEEEERQRGNFPDRFSGHQFPNYSSELNVNALLLGDSALYLCASSLEARTDTQYFGPGTRLTVL.

V usage is TRBV7-6 and J usage is TRBJ2-1; D is perhaps TRBD2 (5 bases). The germline CDR1 and CDR2 sequences are SGHVS and FNYEAQ. Trimming pared 1 base from V and 0 bases from J, leaving 16 bases between. The length of the CDR3 is 18 residues. The CDR3: CASSLVMEVWSSYNEQFF. The CDR3 DNA reads as TGTGCCAGCAGCTTAGTAATGGAGGTATGGAGCTCCTACAATGAGCAGTTCTTC.

This clonotype was found a few times. The V gene is TRBV5-1, the J gene TRBJ2-1; D ambiguous. The V end lost 7 bases, the J end lost 6 bases, and 26 bases lay between the germline ends. Germline V CDR1 and CDR2: SGHRS, YFSETQ. This CDR3 is 17 amino acids long. CDR3 loop: CASGAGATVQLRNEQFF. The DNA of the CDR3 is TGCGCCAGCGGTGCAGGAGCCACGGTACAACTACGCAATGAGCAGTTCTTC.

The rearrangement links TRBV29-1 to TRBJ1-1, with 7 bases matching TRBD1. The germline V gene encodes CDR1 SQVTM and CDR2 ANQGSEA. V shed 7 bases, J shed 1 base, and the junction held 0 bases outside the gene matches. This CDR3 region has 11 residues. CDR3 DNA: TGCAGCGGGGACAGGAACACTGAAGCTTTCTTT. Its protein is CSGDRNTEAFF.

The chain employs TRBV2 and TRBJ1-2; TRBD1 aligns across 9 bases. The CDR3 is 16 residues long. Germline CDR1 SNHLY, CDR2 FYNNEI. V lost 5 bases and J lost 4; bases outside the gene matches: 11. The CDR3 here is CASSLDRGQNSYGYTF. For the CDR3, the DNA is TGTGCCAGCAGTTTGGACAGGGGACAGAACTCCTATGGCTACACCTTC.

This clonotype was detected only a few times. This chain joins TRBV7-9 and TRBJ1-2; possible D gene TRBD1, 5 bases. The V gene's germline CDR1 is SEHNR and CDR2 FQNEAQ (reference sequence). V was pared by 2 bases and J by 6 bases, with 16 bases between. CDR3 length: 15 residues. The CDR3 DNA follows: TGTGCCAGCAGCTTAAGGGTGCAGGGAGGGGATGGCTACACCTTC. Encoded protein: CASSLRVQGGDGYTF.

V and J are TRBV28 and TRBJ1-5, with 8 bases fitting TRBD1. With 2 bases clipped from V and 3 bases from J, the junction kept 6 bases outside the gene matches. CDR1 and CDR2 from the germline V gene are MDHEN and SYDVKM. CDR3 length: 16 amino acids. In DNA, the CDR3 is TGTGCCAGCAGTTTAGACCCAGGGGGCCCCAATCAGCCCCAGCATTTT. Protein sequence: CASSLDPGGPNQPQHF.